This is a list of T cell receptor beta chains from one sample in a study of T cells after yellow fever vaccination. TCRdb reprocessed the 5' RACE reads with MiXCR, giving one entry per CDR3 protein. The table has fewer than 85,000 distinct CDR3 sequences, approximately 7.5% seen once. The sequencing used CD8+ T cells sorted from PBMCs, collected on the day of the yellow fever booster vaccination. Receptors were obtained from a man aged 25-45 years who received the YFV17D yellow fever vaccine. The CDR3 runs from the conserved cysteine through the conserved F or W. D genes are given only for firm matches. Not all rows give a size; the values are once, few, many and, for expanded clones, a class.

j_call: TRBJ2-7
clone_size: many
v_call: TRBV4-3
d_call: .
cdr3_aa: CASSQDSAEQYF
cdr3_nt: TGCGCCAGCAGCCAAGATTCTGCCGAGCAGTACTTC

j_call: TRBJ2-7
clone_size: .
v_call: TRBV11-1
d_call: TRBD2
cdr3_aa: CASSLSQATSGRAYEQYF
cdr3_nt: TGTGCCAGCAGCTTATCACAGGCCACTAGCGGGCGGGCCTACGAGCAGTACTTC

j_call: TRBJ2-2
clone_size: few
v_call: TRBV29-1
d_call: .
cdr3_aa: CSVVAGTGELFF
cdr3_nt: TGCAGCGTTGTCGCAGGCACCGGGGAGCTGTTTTTT

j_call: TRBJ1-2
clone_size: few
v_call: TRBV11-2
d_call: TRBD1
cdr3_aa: CASSTTGVGDYGYTF
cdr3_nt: TGTGCCAGCAGCACGACAGGGGTCGGGGACTATGGCTACACCTTC

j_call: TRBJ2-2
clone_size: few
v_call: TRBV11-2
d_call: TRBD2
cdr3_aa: CASSLFSAGGSGTGELFF
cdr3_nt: TGTGCCAGCAGCTTATTCTCAGCGGGAGGCTCGGGGACCGGGGAGCTGTTTTTT

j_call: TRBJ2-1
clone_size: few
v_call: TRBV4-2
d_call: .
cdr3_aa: CASSQKLVSNEQFF
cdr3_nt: TGTGCCAGCAGCCAAAAACTAGTTAGTAATGAGCAGTTCTTC

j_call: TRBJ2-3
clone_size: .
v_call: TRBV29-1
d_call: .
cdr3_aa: CSVETAGTQYF
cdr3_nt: TGCAGCGTTGAGACCGCAGGTACGCAGTATTTT

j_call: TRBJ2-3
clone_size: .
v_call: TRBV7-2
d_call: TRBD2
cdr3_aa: CASSSLAGVVPDTQYF
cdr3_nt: TGTGCCAGCAGCTCGTTGGCGGGAGTGGTCCCAGATACGCAGTATTTT

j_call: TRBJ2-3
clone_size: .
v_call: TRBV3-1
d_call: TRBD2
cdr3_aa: CASSQWWTSGNGTDTQYF
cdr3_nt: TGTGCCAGCAGCCAATGGTGGACTAGCGGGAATGGGACAGATACGCAGTATTTT

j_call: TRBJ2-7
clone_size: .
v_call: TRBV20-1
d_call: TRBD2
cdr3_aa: CSARRVGLAGALSYEQYF
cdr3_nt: TGCAGTGCTAGGAGGGTAGGACTAGCGGGAGCTCTCTCCTACGAGCAGTACTTC

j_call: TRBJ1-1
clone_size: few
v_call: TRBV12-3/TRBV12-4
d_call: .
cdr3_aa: CASSTGLLNTEAFF
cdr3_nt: TGTGCCAGCAGCACGGGACTCCTGAACACTGAAGCTTTCTTT

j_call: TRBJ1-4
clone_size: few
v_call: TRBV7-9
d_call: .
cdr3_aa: CASSVPGRPDEKLFF
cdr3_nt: TGTGCCAGCAGCGTCCCGGGACGGCCGGATGAAAAACTGTTTTTT

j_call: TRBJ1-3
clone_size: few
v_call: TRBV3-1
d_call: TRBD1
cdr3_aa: CASSQDFRDSLMRGNTIYF
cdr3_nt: TGTGCCAGCAGCCAAGATTTTCGGGACAGTCTCATGAGGGGAAACACCATATATTTT

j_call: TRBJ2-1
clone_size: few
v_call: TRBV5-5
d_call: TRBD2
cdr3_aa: CASSLELADYNEQFF
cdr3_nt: TGTGCCAGCAGCTTGGAACTAGCGGATTACAATGAGCAGTTCTTC

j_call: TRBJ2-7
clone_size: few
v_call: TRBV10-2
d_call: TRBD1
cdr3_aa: CASSGKNTGDHEQYF
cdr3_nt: TGCGCCAGCAGTGGGAAAAATACAGGGGACCACGAGCAGTACTTC

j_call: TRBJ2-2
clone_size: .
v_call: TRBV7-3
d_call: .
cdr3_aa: CASSSHLNTGELFF
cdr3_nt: TGTGCCAGCAGCTCACACTTGAACACCGGGGAGCTGTTTTTT

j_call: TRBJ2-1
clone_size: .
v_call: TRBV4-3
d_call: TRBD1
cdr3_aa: CASSARDRAGDEQFF
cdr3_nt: TGCGCCAGCAGCGCCCGGGACAGGGCGGGCGATGAGCAGTTCTTC

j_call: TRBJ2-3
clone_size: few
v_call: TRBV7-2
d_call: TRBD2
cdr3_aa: CASSPHISGSTDTQYF
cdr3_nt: TGTGCCAGCAGCCCACACATTAGCGGGAGTACAGATACGCAGTATTTT

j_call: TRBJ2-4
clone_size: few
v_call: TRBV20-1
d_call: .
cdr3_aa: CSATDRLKNIQYF
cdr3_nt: TGCAGTGCTACCGACAGGCTCAAAAACATTCAGTACTTC

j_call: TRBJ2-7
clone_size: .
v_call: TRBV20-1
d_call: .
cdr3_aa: CSARGAGRPYEQYF
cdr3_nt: TGCAGTGCTAGGGGAGCGGGCCGTCCCTACGAGCAGTACTTC

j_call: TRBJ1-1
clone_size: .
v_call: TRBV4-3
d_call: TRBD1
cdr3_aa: CASSQGQGTEAFF
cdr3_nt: TGCGCCAGCAGCCAAGGACAGGGTACTGAAGCTTTCTTT

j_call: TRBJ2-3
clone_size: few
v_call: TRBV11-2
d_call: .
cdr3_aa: CASSLGVVADTQYF
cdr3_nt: TGTGCCAGCAGCTTAGGGGTAGTGGCCGATACGCAGTATTTT

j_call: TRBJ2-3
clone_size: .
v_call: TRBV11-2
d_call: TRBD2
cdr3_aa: CASSLGASTSGSTDTQYF
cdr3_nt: TGTGCCAGCAGCTTAGGGGCCTCGACTAGCGGGAGCACAGATACGCAGTATTTT

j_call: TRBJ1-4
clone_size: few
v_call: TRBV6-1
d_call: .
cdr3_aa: CASRFREATNEKLFF
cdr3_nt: TGTGCCAGCAGATTCCGGGAGGCAACTAATGAAAAACTGTTTTTT

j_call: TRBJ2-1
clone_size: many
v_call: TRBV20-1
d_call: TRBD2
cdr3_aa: CSARSSGRNGTSYNEQFF
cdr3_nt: TGCAGTGCTAGATCTAGCGGGAGAAACGGAACGTCCTACAATGAGCAGTTCTTC

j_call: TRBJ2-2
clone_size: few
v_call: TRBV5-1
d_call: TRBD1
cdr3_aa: CASSPEGQGALTGELFF
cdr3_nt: TGCGCCAGCAGCCCTGAGGGACAGGGGGCTCTCACCGGGGAGCTGTTTTTT

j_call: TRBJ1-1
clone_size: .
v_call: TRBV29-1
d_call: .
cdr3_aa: CSVIMNTEAFF
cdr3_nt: TGCAGCGTCATAATGAACACTGAAGCTTTCTTT

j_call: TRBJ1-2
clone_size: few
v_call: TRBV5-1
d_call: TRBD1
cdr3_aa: CASSVRDRGISGYTF
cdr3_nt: TGCGCCAGCAGCGTCCGGGACAGGGGTATAAGTGGCTACACCTTC

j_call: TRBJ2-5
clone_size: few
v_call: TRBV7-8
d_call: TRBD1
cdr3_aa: CASSEATGVSETQYF
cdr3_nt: TGTGCCAGCAGCGAGGCTACAGGGGTCTCAGAGACCCAGTACTTC